The 10 T cell receptor beta chains in this list originate from one sample, sequenced in a study of CD8+ T cells in alopecia areata. RNA extraction was followed by reverse transcription into cDNA, which acted as the sequencing template. Using immunoSEQ multiplex PCR, the repertoire was profiled, and TCRdb retains in-frame clones only, with some absent. The data contain around 210,000 clones, approximately 60% of them seen just once; the ten biggest clones take up nearly 5%. The source material was CD8+ T cells sorted from blood. The receptors derive from a human donor in good health.

The chain has TRBV9 and TRBJ2-3, with TRBD2 matching 8 bases. This CDR3 region has 16 residues. The V gene's germline CDR1 is SGDLS and CDR2 YYNGEE. J lost 2 bases, V lost 0 bases, and 5 bases had no gene match. This chain's CDR3 is CASSVERGGPTDTQYF. CDR3 nucleotide sequence: TGTGCCAGCAGCGTAGAACGGGGGGGCCCCACAGATACGCAGTATTTT.

The chain links TRBV29-1 to TRBJ2-1, with TRBD2 identical over 8 bases. This CDR3 is 16 amino acids long. V shed 1 base and J 8 bases; nucleotides not matched to a gene: 13. Germline V CDR1 and CDR2: SQVTM, ANQGSEA. Written as DNA, the CDR3 is TGCAGCGTTGAAGGCGCGGGGGGAGGCCCCGCCGATGAGCAGTTCTTC. Translation: CSVEGAGGGPADEQFF.

V gene TRBV4-1 combines with J gene TRBJ1-2; TRBD1 might be the D (6 bases). The CDR3 length is 13 residues. Germline CDR1 MGHRA, CDR2 YSYEKL. V lost 8 bases to trimming and J lost 7 bases, with 17 bases between them. The CDR3 DNA is TGCGCCAGCGGTCCGTCAGGGGTGGGTGGCTACACCTTC. This sequence encodes CASGPSGVGGYTF.

CDR3 sequence (DNA): TGTGCCAGCAGACAGGGAGAGACCCAGTACTTC. As protein: CASRQGETQYF. The rearrangement uses TRBV25-1 and TRBJ2-5; perhaps TRBD1 as D (6 bases). The CDR3 consists of 11 residues. V lost 6 bases and J lost 4, with 6 bases in between. Germline values: CDR1 MGHDK, CDR2 SYGVNS.

The chain has TRBV9 and TRBJ1-1, with D perhaps TRBD1 (6 bases). Per the germline V gene, CDR1 is SGDLS and CDR2 is YYNGEE. V lost 3 bases and J lost 4, with 13 bases in between. The CDR3 spans 14 residues. Written as DNA, the CDR3 is TGTGCCAGCAGCGCGGGGGGCTACGGCACTGAAGCTTTCTTT. It encodes CASSAGGYGTEAFF.

J is TRBJ2-1 and V is TRBV29-1; 8 positions match TRBD2. The CDR3 runs to 16 residues. Germline loops: CDR1 SQVTM, CDR2 ANQGSEA. V was clipped by 1 base and J by 8 bases; unmatched bases: 13. Here the CDR3 DNA reads TGCAGCGTTGAAGGTTTAGCGGGGAAGATTTTCGATGAGCAGTTCTTC. Protein: CSVEGLAGKIFDEQFF.

The CDR3 loop reads CASSWLGNMNTEAFF. CDR3 DNA: TGTGCCAGCAGCTGGCTAGGTAACATGAACACTGAAGCTTTCTTT. The chain has TRBV7-8 and TRBJ1-1; D remains unclear. With 4 bases removed from V and 0 bases from J, the gap between germline ends came to 12 bases. From germline, CDR1 is SGHVS and CDR2 FQNEAQ. The CDR3 is 15 amino acids.

This clone was recorded a few times. V and J are TRBV29-1 and TRBJ2-3; D gene unclear. The CDR3 sequence is 12 residues long. CDR1 is SQVTM, CDR2 ANQGSEA, per germline. V was trimmed by 3 bases and J by 6 bases, leaving 10 bases between them. This CDR3 is CSVDLSPDTQYF. In DNA, the CDR3 is TGCAGCGTTGATCTTTCCCCGGATACGCAGTATTTT.

This sequence joins TRBV29-1 and TRBJ1-2; 9 bases map to TRBD1. The germline V gene encodes CDR1 SQVTM and CDR2 ANQGSEA. The V gene end was trimmed by 7 bases and the J gene end by 8 bases; junction bases not matched to a gene: 5. The CDR3 runs to 11 residues. The CDR3 DNA reads as TGCAGCGGAACAGGGGGCAACGGCTACACCTTC. As protein: CSGTGGNGYTF.

This clone was recorded once. The V call is TRBV29-1, the J call TRBJ1-6; D unresolved. CDR1 is SQVTM and CDR2 is ANQGSEA in the germline V gene. This CDR3 is built from 12 residues. V was clipped by 7 bases and J by 12 bases, with 16 bases between them. The CDR3, as DNA: TGCAGCGCCCGGGTTGGGTTAGAACCCCTCCACTTT. Translated: CSARVGLEPLHF.